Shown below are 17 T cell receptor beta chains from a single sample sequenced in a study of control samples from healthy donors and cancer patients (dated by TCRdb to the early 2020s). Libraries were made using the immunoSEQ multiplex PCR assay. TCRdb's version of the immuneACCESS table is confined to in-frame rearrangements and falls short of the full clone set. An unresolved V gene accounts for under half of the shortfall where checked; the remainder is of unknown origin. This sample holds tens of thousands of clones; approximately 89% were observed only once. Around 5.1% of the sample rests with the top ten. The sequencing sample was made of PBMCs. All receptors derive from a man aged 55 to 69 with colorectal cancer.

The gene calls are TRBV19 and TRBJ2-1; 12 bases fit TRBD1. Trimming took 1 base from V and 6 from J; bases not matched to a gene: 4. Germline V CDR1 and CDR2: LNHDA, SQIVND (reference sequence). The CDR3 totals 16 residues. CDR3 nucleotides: TGTGCCAGTAGTATAGCAGGGACAGGGGGCTTCAATGAGCAGTTCTTC. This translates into CASSIAGTGGFNEQFF.

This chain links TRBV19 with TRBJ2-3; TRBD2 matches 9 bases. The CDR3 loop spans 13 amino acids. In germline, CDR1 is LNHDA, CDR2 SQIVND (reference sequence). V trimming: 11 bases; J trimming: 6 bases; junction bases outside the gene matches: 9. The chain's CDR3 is CAASGGPGDTQYF. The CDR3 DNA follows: TGTGCCGCCAGCGGGGGGCCGGGGGATACGCAGTATTTT.

CDR3 DNA: TGTGCCAGCAGCTCTGACAGGGGTATGGGTGAAAAACTGTTTTTT. Its translation: CASSSDRGMGEKLFF. The chain joins TRBV7-9 to TRBJ1-4, with TRBD1 matching over 8 bases. Losses at the gene ends were 4 bases for V and 7 bases for J; bases not matched to a gene: 8. CDR3 length: 15 amino acids. Germline CDR1 is SEHNR and CDR2 is FQNEAQ (reference sequence).

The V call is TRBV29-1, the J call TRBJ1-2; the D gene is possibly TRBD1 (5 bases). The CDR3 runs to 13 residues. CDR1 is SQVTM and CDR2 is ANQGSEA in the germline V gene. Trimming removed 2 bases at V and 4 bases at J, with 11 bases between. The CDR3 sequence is CSVEKRGGYGYTF. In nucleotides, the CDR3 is TGCAGCGTTGAAAAGAGGGGCGGCTATGGCTACACCTTC.

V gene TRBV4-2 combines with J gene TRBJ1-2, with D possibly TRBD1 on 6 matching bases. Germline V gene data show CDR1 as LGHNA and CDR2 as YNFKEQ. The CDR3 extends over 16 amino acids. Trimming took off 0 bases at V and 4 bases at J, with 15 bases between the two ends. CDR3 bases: TGTGCCAGCAGCCAAGATAGACAGGCCCGGATCTATGGCTACACCTTC. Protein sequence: CASSQDRQARIYGYTF.

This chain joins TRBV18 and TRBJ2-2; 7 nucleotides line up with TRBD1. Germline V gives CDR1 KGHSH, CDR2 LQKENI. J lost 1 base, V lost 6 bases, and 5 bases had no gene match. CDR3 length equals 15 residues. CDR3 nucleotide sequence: TGTGCCAGCTCGAGGGACAGCCAGAACACCGGGGAGCTGTTTTTT. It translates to CASSRDSQNTGELFF.

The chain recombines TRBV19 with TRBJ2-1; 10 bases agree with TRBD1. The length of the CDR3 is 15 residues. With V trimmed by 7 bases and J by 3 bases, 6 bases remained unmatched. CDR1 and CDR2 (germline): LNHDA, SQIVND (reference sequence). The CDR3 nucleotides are TGTGCCAGTACGTGGGGACAGGGGTACTACAATGAGCAGTTCTTC. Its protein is CASTWGQGYYNEQFF.

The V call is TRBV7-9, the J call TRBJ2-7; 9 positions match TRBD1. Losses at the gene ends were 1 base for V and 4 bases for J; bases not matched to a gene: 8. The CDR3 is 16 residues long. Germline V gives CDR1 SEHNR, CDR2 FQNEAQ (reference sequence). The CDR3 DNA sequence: TGTGCCAGCAGCTTAGGGGCTGGGACAGGGCTTTACGAGCAGTACTTC. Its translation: CASSLGAGTGLYEQYF.

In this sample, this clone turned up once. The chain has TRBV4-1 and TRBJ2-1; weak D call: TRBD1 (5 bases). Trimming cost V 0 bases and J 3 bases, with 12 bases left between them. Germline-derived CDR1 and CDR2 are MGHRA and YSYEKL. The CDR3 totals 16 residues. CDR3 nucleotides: TGCGCCAGCAGCCAAGAAGGAGCGACAGACTACAATGAGCAGTTCTTC. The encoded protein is CASSQEGATDYNEQFF.

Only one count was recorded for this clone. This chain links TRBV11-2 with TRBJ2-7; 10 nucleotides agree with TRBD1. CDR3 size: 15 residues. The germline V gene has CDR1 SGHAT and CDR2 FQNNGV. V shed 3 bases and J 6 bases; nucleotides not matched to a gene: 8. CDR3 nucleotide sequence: TGTGCCAGCAGCTTGCAACCGGGACAGGGGTCCGAGCAGTACTTC. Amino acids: CASSLQPGQGSEQYF.

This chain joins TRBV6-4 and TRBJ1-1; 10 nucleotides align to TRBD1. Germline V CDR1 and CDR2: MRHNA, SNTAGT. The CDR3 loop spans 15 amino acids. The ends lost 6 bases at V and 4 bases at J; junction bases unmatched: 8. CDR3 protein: CASSRTGTGATEAFF. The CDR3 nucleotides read TGTGCCAGCAGCCGCACCGGGACAGGGGCCACTGAAGCTTTCTTT.

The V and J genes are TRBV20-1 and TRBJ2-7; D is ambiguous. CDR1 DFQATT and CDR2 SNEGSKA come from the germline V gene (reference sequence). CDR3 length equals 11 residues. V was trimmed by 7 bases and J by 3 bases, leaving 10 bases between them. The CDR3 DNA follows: TGCAGTGTCGGCTCCAACTACGAGCAGTACTTC. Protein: CSVGSNYEQYF.

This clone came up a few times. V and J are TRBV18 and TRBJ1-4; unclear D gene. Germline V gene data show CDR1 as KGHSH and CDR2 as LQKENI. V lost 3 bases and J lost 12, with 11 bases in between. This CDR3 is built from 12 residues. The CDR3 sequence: CASSPSRIELFF. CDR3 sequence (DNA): TGTGCCAGCTCACCTAGTCGCATAGAACTGTTTTTT.

CDR3: CASSLADTQYF. In DNA, the CDR3 is TGTGCCAGCAGTTTAGCAGATACGCAGTATTTT. V and J are TRBV27 and TRBJ2-3; the D is unclear. CDR1 and CDR2 from the germline V gene are MNHEY and SMNVEV (reference sequence). Trimming pared 2 bases from V and 4 bases from J, leaving 1 base between. There are 11 residues in the CDR3.

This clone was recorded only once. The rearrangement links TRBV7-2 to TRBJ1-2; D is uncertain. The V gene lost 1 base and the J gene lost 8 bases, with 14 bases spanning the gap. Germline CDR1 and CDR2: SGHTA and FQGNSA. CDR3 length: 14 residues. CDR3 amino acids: CASSLEVGVRGYTF. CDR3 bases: TGTGCCAGCAGCTTAGAGGTTGGGGTCCGGGGCTACACCTTC.

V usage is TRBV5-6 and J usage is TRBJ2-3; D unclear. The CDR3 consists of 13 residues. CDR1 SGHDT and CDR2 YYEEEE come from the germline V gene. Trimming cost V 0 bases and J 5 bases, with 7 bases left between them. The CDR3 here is CASSLAFIDTQYF. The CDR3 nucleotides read TGTGCCAGCAGCTTGGCCTTTATAGATACGCAGTATTTT. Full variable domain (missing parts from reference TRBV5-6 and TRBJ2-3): DAGVTQSPTHLIKTRGQQVTLRCSPKSGHDTVSWYQQALGQGPQFIFQYYEEEERQRGNFPDRFSGHQFPNYSSELNVNALLLGDSALYLCASSLAFIDTQYFGPGTRLTVL.

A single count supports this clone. This chain's CDR3 is CASSFLLLPTGGNEQFF. CDR3 nucleotides: TGCGCCAGCAGCTTTCTACTCCTGCCCACTGGGGGTAATGAGCAGTTCTTC. The genes are TRBV5-1 and TRBJ2-1; the D gene could be TRBD1 or TRBD2 (5 bases each). V was pared by 2 bases and J by 7 bases, with 22 bases between. CDR1 and CDR2 from the germline V gene are SGHRS and YFSETQ. The CDR3 has 17 residues.